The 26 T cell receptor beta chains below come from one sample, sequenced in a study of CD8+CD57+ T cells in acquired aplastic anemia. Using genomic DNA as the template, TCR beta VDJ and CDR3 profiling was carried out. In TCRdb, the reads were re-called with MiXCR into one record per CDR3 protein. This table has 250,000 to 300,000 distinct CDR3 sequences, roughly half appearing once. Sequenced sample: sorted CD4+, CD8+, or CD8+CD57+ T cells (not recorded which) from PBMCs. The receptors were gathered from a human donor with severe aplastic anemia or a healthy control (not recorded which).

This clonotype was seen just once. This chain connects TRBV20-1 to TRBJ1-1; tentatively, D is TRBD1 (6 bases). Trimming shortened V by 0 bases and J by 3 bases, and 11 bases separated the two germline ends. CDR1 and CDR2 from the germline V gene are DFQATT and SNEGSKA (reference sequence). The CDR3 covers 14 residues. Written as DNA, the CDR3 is TGCAGTGCTAGAGATCAGGGGAAGGACACTGAAGCTTTCTTT. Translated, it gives CSARDQGKDTEAFF.

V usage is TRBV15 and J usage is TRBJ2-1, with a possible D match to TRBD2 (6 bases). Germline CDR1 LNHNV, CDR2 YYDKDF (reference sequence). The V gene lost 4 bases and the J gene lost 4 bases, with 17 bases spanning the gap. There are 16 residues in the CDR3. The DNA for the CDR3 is TGTGCCACCAGCAAGGGACTTGCCAAGGGATACAATGAGCAGTTCTTC. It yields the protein CATSKGLAKGYNEQFF.

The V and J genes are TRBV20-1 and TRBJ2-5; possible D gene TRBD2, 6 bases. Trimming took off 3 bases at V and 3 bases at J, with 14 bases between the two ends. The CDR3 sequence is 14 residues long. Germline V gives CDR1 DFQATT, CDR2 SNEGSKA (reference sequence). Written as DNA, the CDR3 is TGCAGTGCTAGTCCGGGACTCGATGAAGAGACCCAGTACTTC. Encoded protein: CSASPGLDEETQYF.

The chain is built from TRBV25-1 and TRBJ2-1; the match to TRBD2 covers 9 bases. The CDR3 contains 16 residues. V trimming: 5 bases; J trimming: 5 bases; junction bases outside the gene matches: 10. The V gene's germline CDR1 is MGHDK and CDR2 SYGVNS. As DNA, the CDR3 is TGTGCCAGCAGTCCCCTCAGGCGGGAGGGGGACAATGAGCAGTTCTTC. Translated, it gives CASSPLRREGDNEQFF.

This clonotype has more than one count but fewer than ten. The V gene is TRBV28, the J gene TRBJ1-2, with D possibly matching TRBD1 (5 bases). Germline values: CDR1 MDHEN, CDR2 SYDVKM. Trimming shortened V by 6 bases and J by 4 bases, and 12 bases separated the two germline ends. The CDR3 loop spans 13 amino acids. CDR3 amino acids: CASSDGGGYGYTF. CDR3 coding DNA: TGTGCCAGCAGCGACGGTGGGGGCTATGGCTACACCTTC.

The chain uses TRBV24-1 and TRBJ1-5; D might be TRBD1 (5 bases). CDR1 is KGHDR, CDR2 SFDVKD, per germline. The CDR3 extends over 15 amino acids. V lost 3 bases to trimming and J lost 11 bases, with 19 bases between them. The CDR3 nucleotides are TGTGCCACCAGTGATGCAGGGAAAGAGAAAGAGACCCAGCATTTT. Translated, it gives CATSDAGKEKETQHF.

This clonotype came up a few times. The CDR3 region has the DNA TGTGCCAGCAGAATAGCGGGAGCCGGAGATACGCAGTATTTT. Protein product: CASRIAGAGDTQYF. The gene calls are TRBV12-3 or TRBV12-4 and TRBJ2-3; the match to TRBD2 covers 9 bases. The CDR3 covers 14 residues. After removal of 6 bases from V and 5 bases from J, the junction contained 6 bases not matched to a gene.

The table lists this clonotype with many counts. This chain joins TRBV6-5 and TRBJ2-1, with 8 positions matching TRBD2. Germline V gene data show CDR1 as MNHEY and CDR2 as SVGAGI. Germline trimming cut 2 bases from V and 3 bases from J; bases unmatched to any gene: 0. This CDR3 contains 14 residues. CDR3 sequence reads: CASSYGTSYNEQFF. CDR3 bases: TGTGCCAGCAGTTACGGGACTAGCTACAATGAGCAGTTCTTC.

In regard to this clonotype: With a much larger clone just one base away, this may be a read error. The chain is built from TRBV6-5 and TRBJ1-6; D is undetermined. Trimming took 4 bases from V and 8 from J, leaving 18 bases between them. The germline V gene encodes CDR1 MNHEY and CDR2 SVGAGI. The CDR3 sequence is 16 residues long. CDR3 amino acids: CASSSPPEQRDSPLHF. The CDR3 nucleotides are TGTGCCAGCAGTTCTCCGCCAGAGCAAAGGGATTCACCCCTCCACTTT.

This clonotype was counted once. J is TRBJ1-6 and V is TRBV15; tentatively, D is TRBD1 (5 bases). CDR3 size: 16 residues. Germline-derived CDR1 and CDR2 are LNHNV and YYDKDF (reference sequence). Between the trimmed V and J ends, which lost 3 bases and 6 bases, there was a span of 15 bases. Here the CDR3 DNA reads TGTGCCACCAGCAGGCCCAGGGCGGTTAGTAATTCACCCCTCCACTTT. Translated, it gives CATSRPRAVSNSPLHF.

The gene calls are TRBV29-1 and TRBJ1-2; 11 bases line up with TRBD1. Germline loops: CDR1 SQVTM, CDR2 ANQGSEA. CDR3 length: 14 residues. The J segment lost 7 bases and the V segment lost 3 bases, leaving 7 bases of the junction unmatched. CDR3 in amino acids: CSVENGQGAFGYTF. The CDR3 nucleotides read TGCAGCGTTGAGAACGGACAGGGGGCGTTTGGCTACACCTTC.

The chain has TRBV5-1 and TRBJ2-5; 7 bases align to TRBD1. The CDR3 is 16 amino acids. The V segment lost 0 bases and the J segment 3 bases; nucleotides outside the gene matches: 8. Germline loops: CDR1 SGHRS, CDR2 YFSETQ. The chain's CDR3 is CASSLDRGRGKETQYF. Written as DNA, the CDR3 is TGCGCCAGCAGCTTGGACAGGGGAAGGGGTAAAGAGACCCAGTACTTC. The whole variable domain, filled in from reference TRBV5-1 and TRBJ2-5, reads KAGVTQTPRYLIKTRGQQVTLSCSPISGHRSVSWYQQTPGQGLQFLFEYFSETQRNKGNFPGRFSGRQFSNSRSEMNVSTLELGDSALYLCASSLDRGRGKETQYFGPGTRLLVL.

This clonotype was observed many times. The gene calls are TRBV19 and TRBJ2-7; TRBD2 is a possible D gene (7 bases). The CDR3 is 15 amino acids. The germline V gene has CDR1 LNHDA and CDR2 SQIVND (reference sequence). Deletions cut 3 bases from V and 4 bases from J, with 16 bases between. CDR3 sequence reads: CASSISGGGRYEQYF. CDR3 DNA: TGTGCCAGTAGTATCTCGGGCGGGGGCAGGTACGAGCAGTACTTC.

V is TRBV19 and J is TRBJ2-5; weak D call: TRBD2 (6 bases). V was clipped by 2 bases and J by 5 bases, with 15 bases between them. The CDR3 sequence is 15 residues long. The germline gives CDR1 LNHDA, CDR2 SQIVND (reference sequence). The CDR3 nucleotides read TGTGCCAGTAGTATATCGGAGGGACCCAAGGAGACCCAGTACTTC. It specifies CASSISEGPKETQYF.

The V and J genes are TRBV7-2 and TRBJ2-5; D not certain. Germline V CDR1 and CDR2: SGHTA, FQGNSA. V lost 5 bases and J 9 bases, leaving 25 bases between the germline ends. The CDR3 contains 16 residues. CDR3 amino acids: CASSQDRPSLSLAQYF. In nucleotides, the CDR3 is TGTGCCAGCAGCCAAGATAGGCCCAGCCTCTCCCTGGCCCAGTACTTC.

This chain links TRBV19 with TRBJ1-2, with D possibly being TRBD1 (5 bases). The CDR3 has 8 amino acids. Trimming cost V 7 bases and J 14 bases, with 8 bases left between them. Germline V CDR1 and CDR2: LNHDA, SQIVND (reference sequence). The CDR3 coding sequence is TGTGCCAGTAACGGGGGGACCTTC. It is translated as CASNGGTF. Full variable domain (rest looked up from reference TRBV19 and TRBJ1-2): DGGITQSPKYLFRKEGQNVTLSCEQNLNHDAMYWYRQDPGQGLRLIYYSQIVNDFQKGDIAEGYSVSREKKESFPLTVTSAQKNPTAFYLCASNGGTFGSGTRLTVV.

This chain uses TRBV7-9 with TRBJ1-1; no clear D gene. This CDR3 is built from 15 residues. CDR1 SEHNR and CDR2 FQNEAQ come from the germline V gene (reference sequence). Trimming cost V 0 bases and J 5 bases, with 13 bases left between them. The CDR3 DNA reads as TGTGCCAGCAGCTTAGCGCAACCTGGGTTAACTGAAGCTTTCTTT. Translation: CASSLAQPGLTEAFF.

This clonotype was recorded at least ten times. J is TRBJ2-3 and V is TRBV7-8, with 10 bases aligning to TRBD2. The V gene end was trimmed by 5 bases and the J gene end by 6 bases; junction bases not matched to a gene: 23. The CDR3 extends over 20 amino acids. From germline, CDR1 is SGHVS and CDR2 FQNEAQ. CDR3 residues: CASSPRQRGSGGALGDTQYF. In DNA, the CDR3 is TGTGCCAGCAGCCCCCGGCAGAGGGGAAGCGGGGGGGCTTTAGGGGATACGCAGTATTTT.

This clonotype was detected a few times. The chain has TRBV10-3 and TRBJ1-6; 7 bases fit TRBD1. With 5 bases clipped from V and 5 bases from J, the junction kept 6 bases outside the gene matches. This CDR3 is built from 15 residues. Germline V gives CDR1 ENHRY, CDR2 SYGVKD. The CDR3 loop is CAISPRDSDNSPLHF. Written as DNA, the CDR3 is TGTGCCATCAGTCCTCGGGACAGCGATAATTCACCCCTCCACTTT.

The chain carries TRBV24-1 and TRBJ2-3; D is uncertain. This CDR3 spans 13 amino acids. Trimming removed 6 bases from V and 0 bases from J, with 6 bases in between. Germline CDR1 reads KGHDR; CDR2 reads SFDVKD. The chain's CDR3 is CATSLDSTDTQYF. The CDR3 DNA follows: TGTGCCACCAGTCTGGACAGCACAGATACGCAGTATTTT.

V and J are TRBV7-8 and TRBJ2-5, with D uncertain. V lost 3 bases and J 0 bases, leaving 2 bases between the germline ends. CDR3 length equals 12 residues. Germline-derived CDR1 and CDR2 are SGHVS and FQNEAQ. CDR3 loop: CASSFYQETQYF. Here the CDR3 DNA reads TGTGCCAGCAGCTTCTACCAAGAGACCCAGTACTTC.

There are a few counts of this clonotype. CDR3 DNA: TGTGCCAGCAAGTATGCAGAGACCCAGTACTTC. This codes for CASKYAETQYF. This rearrangement joins TRBV5-6 to TRBJ2-5; D unresolved. The V end lost 6 bases, the J end lost 4 bases, and 7 bases lay between the germline ends. Germline V gives CDR1 SGHDT, CDR2 YYEEEE. This CDR3 contains 11 residues.

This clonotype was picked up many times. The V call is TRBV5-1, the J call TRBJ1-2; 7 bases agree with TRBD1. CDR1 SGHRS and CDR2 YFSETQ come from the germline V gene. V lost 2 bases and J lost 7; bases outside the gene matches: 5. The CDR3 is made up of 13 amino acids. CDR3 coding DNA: TGCGCCAGCAGCTTTACGCCAGGGGGTGGCTACACCTTC. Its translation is CASSFTPGGGYTF.

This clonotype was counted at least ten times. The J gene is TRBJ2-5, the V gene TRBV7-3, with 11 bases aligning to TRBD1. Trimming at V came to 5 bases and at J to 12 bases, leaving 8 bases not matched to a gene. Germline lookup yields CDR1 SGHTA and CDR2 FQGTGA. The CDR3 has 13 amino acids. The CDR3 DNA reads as TGTGCCAGCAGCCCCGGACAGGGGGCGCGGAAGTACTTC. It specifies CASSPGQGARKYF. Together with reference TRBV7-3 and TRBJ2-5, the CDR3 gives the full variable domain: GAGVSQTPSNKVTEKGKYVELRCDPISGHTALYWYRQSLGQGPEFLIYFQGTGAADDSGLPNDRFFAVRPEGSVSTLKIQRTERGDSAVYLCASSPGQGARKYFGPGTRLLVL.

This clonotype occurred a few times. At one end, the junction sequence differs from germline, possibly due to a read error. DNA of the CDR3: TGCGCCAGCTCCGAACAGGGGTTGGAGGCTGAAAAACTGTTTTTT. Residues: CASSEQGLEAEKLFF. This sequence joins TRBV9 and TRBJ1-4; 7 bases match TRBD1. The germline gives CDR1 SGDLS, CDR2 YYNGEE. The CDR3 spans 15 residues.

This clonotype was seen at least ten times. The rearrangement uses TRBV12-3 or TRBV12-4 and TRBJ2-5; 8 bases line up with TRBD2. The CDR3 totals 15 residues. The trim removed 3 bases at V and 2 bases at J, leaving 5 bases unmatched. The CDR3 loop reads CASSFPSGGQETQYF. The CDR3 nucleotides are TGTGCCAGCAGTTTCCCCTCGGGAGGGCAAGAGACCCAGTACTTC.